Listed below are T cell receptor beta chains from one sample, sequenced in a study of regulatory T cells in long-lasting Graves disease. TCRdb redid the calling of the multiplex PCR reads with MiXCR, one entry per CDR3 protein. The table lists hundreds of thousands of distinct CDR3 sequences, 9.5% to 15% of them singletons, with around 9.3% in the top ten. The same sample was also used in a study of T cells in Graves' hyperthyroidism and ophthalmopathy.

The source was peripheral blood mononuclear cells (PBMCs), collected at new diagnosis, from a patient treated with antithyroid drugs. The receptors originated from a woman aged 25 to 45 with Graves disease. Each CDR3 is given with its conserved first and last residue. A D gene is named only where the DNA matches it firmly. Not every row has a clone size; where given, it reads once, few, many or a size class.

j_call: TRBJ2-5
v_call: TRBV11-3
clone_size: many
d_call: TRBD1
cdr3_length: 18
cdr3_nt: TGTGCCAGCAGCTTAGGTTTTTTGCGGGACAGGATTCAAGAGACCCAGTACTTC
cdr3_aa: CASSLGFLRDRIQETQYF

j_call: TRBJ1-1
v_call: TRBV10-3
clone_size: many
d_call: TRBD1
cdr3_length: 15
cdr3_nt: TGTGCCATCAGTGAGCCGGGACAGGCTGAAGAAGAAGCTTTCTTT
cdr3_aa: CAISEPGQAEEEAFF

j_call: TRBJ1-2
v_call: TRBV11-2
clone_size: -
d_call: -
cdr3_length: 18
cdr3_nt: TGTGCCAGCAGCTTAGATCTTCCGGGATCAAGTCTTAACTATGGCTACACCTTC
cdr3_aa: CASSLDLPGSSLNYGYTF

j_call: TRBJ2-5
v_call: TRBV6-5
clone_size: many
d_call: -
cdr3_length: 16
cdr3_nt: TGTGCCAGCAGTTACTCGTACGGGAGCCGTGCAGAGACCCAGTACTTC
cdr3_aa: CASSYSYGSRAETQYF

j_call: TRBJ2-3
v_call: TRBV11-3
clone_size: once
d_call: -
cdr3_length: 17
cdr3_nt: TGTGCCAGCAGCTCCCGGGGATTGGCGATCCGCACAGATACGCAGTATTTT
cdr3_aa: CASSSRGLAIRTDTQYF

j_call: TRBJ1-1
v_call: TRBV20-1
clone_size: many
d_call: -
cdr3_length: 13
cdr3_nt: TGCAGTGCAATCGACAGTCAGGGCACTGAAGCTTTCTTT
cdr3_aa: CSAIDSQGTEAFF

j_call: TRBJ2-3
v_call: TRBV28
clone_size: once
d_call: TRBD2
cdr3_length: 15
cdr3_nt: TGTGCCAGCAGTGTGACTAGCGGGAAAACAGATACGCAGTATTTT
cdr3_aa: CASSVTSGKTDTQYF

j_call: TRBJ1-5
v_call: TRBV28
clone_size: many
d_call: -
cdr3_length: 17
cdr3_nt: TGTGCCAGCAGTCCTGAACACCTTGACAGAAACAATCAGCCCCAGCATTTT
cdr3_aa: CASSPEHLDRNNQPQHF

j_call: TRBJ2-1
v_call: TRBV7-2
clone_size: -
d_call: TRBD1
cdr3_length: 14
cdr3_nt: TGTGCCAGCAGCCCGGGACAGATGTACAATGAGCAGTTCTTC
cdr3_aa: CASSPGQMYNEQFF

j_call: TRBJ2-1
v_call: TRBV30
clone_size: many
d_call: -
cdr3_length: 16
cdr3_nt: TGTGCCTGGAGTGGTTTTCAGGCGAGCTCCTACAATGAGCAGTTCTTC
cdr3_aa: CAWSGFQASSYNEQFF

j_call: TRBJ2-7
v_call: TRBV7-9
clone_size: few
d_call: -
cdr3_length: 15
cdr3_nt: TGTGCCAGCAGCTTATCACCGGGACTCCTTTTCGAGCAGTACTTC
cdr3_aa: CASSLSPGLLFEQYF

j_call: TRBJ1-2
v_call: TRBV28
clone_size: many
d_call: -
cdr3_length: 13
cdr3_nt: TGTGCCAGCAGAGAGGGGGGTTCCAATGGCTACACCTTC
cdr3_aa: CASREGGSNGYTF

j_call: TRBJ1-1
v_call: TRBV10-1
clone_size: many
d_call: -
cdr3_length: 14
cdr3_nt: TGCGCCAGCAGTTTGACGATTGGGAACACTGAAGCTTTCTTT
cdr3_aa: CASSLTIGNTEAFF

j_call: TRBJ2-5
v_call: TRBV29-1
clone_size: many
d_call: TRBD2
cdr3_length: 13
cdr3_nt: TGCAGCTCCGGGAGGGCCCCCCAAGAGACCCAGTACTTC
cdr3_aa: CSSGRAPQETQYF

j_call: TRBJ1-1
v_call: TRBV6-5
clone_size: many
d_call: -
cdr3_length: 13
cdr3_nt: TGTGCCAGCAGTAACTCTATCGTCGCTGAAGCTTTCTTT
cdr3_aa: CASSNSIVAEAFF

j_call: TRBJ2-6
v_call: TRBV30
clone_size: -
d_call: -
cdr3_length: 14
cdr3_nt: TGTACCTGGAGTGGGGGCTCTGGGGCCAACGTCCTGACTTTC
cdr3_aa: CTWSGGSGANVLTF

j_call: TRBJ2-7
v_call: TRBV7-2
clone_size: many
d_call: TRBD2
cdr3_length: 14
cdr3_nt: TGTGCCAGCAGCTCCCTAGCGGGAGCGATCGAGCAGTACTTC
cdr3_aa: CASSSLAGAIEQYF

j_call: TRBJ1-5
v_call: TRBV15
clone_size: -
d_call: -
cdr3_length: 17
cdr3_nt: TGTGCCACCAGCAGAGATTTTTCGACCCTCAGCAATCAGCCCCAGCATTTT
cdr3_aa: CATSRDFSTLSNQPQHF

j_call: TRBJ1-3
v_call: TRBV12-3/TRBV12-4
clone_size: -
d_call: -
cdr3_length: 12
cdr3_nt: TGTGCCAGCAGTTTGAAGAGAAACACCATATATTTT
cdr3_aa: CASSLKRNTIYF

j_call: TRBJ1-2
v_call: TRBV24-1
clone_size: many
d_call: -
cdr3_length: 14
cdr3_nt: TGTGCCACCAGTGACCCTGACACTGACCACGGCTACACCTTC
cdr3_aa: CATSDPDTDHGYTF

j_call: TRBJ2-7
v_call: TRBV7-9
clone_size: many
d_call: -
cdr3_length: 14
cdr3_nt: TGTGCCAGCAGCTTACACCAGGATTCCTACGAGCAGTACTTC
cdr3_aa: CASSLHQDSYEQYF

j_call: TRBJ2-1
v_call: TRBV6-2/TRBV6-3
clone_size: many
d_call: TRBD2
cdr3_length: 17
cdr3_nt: TGTGCCAGCTCGAGACTAGCGGGACCCTATGCCTACAATGAGCAGTTCTTC
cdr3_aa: CASSRLAGPYAYNEQFF

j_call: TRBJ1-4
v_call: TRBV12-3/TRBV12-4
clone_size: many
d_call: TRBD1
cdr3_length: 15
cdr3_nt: TGTGCCAGCAGCCGCGGACAGGGGGCTTTAGAAAAACTGTTTTTT
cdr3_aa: CASSRGQGALEKLFF

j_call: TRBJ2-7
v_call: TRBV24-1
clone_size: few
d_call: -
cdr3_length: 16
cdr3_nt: TGTGCCACCAGTGAGCGAAAGCAGGGGAGCTCCTACGAGCAGTACTTC
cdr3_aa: CATSERKQGSSYEQYF

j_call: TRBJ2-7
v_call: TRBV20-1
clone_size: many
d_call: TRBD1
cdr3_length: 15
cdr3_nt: TGCAGTGTATCCCCCGGGACAGGGGATACCTACGAGCAGTACTTC
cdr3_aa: CSVSPGTGDTYEQYF

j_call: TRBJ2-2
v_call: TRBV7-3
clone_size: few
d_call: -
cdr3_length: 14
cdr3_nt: TGTGCCAGCAGCTCCTACAGGAACACCGGGGAGCTGTTTTTT
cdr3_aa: CASSSYRNTGELFF